This is a list of T cell receptor beta chains from one sample in a study of tumor and adjacent non-tumor tissue in lung cancer. TCRdb itself ran the multiplex PCR reads through MiXCR, one entry per CDR3 protein. The table shows tens of thousands of distinct CDR3 sequences, with around 62% occurring only once. Material for sequencing was distant non-tumor lung tissue. These TCRs come from a woman between 35 and 50 years old with non-small cell lung cancer. CDR3s include the opening cysteine and the closing phenylalanine or tryptophan. The D gene is left open where the match is weak. Clone size is stated in some rows and not others, as once, few, many or a class when expanded.

D: TRBD2
size: -
V: TRBV12-3/TRBV12-4
J: TRBJ2-1
DNA: TGTGCCAGCAGTGGAGGGACTAGCGCGGGGAAGTACAATGAGCAGTTCTTC
CDR3: CASSGGTSAGKYNEQFF

D: TRBD2
size: medium-sized
V: TRBV5-6
J: TRBJ2-1
DNA: TGTGCCAGCAGCTTGGGGGCGGGGGAGACATTGGATGAGCAGTTCTTC
CDR3: CASSLGAGETLDEQFF

D: -
size: -
V: TRBV11-3
J: TRBJ2-1
DNA: TGTGCTAGCAGCTTAGGGCCCTGGGGCAACAATGAGCAGTTCTTC
CDR3: CASSLGPWGNNEQFF

D: -
size: few
V: TRBV5-1
J: TRBJ2-6
DNA: TGCACCAGCTCTAACCGACAGTTCTCTGGGGCCAACGTCCTGACTTTC
CDR3: CTSSNRQFSGANVLTF

D: -
size: once
V: TRBV11-3
J: TRBJ2-7
DNA: TGTGCCAGCAGCTTAGGAGGGGCAGGGGTCACGCACTACAAGAAGTACTTC
CDR3: CASSLGGAGVTHYKKYF

D: TRBD2
size: -
V: TRBV6-5
J: TRBJ2-5
DNA: TGTGCCAGCAGTTACGGGAGTAGCGGGATCCAAGAGACCCAGAACTTC
CDR3: CASSYGSSGIQETQNF

D: -
size: -
V: TRBV5-4
J: TRBJ2-1
DNA: TGTACCAGCCCGGAGCTAGGCAATGAGCAGTTCTTC
CDR3: CTSPELGNEQFF

D: -
size: many
V: TRBV7-8
J: TRBJ1-1
DNA: TGTGCCAGCAGCTTAGAAGGGGCGGCCGGCCGGAACACTGAAGCTTTCTTT
CDR3: CASSLEGAAGRNTEAFF

D: -
size: -
V: TRBV11-2
J: TRBJ2-1
DNA: TGTGCCAGCAGCTTATCCGGTCTTGAGCTAGAGTTATTT
CDR3: CASSLSGLELELF

D: -
size: few
V: TRBV25-1
J: TRBJ2-5
DNA: TGTGCCAGCAGTGCACTTCACTTGGAAACGGAGACCCAGTACTTC
CDR3: CASSALHLETETQYF

D: -
size: -
V: TRBV20-1
J: TRBJ1-2
DNA: TGCAGTGATAGGACGGGGGGCGACGACTATGGCTACACCTTC
CDR3: CSDRTGGDDYGYTF

D: TRBD2
size: -
V: TRBV7-8
J: TRBJ2-1
DNA: TGTGCCAGCAGCTCGGTGGGGACGCGGGAGCGGCTCTTC
CDR3: CASSSVGTRERLF

D: -
size: -
V: TRBV11-2
J: TRBJ2-3
DNA: TGTGCCAGCGGCCGCACGGGCACGGATGGTACGCAGTATTTT
CDR3: CASGRTGTDGTQYF

D: -
size: -
V: TRBV29-1
J: TRBJ2-7
DNA: TGCAGCGACCCAGGCCGGGACAAGTTCGAGCAGTATTTC
CDR3: CSDPGRDKFEQYF

D: -
size: -
V: TRBV20-1
J: TRBJ1-6
DNA: TGCAGTGCTGGAGATGATGTGGGGAGGGACTCCTATAATTCATCCCTCCACTTT
CDR3: CSAGDDVGRDSYNSSLHF

D: TRBD1
size: -
V: TRBV11-3
J: TRBJ2-1
DNA: TGTACCATCAGCTTAGGGGGACAGGGAGACAATGAGCAGTTCTTC
CDR3: CTISLGGQGDNEQFF

D: TRBD2
size: -
V: TRBV11-2
J: TRBJ2-1
DNA: TGTGCCTGCAGTTTTTCGGCTAGCGGGTACAATGAGCAGTTCTTC
CDR3: CACSFSASGYNEQFF

D: -
size: many
V: TRBV7-9
J: TRBJ2-1
DNA: TGTGCCAGCAGCTTCAAATTTGGATTTCGGTACAATGAGCAGTTCTTC
CDR3: CASSFKFGFRYNEQFF

D: TRBD2
size: -
V: TRBV7-2
J: TRBJ2-2
DNA: TGTGCCAGCGGCTTACCCTCCTTCCTAGCGGGAGGGCCGAACACCGGGGAACTGTTTTTT
CDR3: CASGLPSFLAGGPNTGELFF

D: -
size: many
V: TRBV29-1
J: TRBJ2-3
DNA: TGCAGCGTTCAGGGGGGGGTCACAGATACGCAGTATTTT
CDR3: CSVQGGVTDTQYF

D: -
size: many
V: TRBV5-1
J: TRBJ2-3
DNA: TGCGCCAGCAGCTTGAGGCAGTCCCGCACAGATACGCAGTATTTT
CDR3: CASSLRQSRTDTQYF

D: -
size: -
V: TRBV11-3
J: TRBJ2-1
DNA: TGCGCCAGCAGCTTAGGGTCGCAGGAACAGTTCTTC
CDR3: CASSLGSQEQFF

D: -
size: -
V: TRBV11-2
J: TRBJ2-5
DNA: TGTGTCAGCAGCTTGGAGGGAAAGATCCAGTACTTC
CDR3: CVSSLEGKIQYF

D: -
size: -
V: TRBV29-1
J: TRBJ2-1
DNA: TGCAGCGTGAAGCGGACACTTCTCAATGTGCAGTTCTTC
CDR3: CSVKRTLLNVQFF

D: -
size: -
V: TRBV11-2
J: TRBJ2-4
DNA: TGTGCCGGCAGCTTAGGAACGCAGGGTGGAGCCAAAAACATTCAGCACTTC
CDR3: CAGSLGTQGGAKNIQHF

D: -
size: -
V: TRBV11-2
J: TRBJ2-5
DNA: TGTGCCAGCAGTATACAAGGGGGTCAAATCCAAGAGACCCAGTACTTC
CDR3: CASSIQGGQIQETQYF

D: -
size: medium-sized
V: TRBV6-1
J: TRBJ1-5
DNA: TGTGCCAGCAGTGAAGCACCTGGTGACAATCAGCCCCAGCATTTT
CDR3: CASSEAPGDNQPQHF

D: -
size: many
V: TRBV28
J: TRBJ1-2
DNA: TGTGCCAGCGGCCGGGGAGGCGGCTATGGCTACACCTTC
CDR3: CASGRGGGYGYTF

D: TRBD2
size: -
V: TRBV10-1
J: TRBJ2-7
DNA: TGCACCAGCAACGCACAGGATGGGACTAGCGGGAGGGCCTGGTACGAGCAGTACTTC
CDR3: CTSNAQDGTSGRAWYEQYF

D: -
size: -
V: TRBV15
J: TRBJ2-3
DNA: TGTGCCACCAGCCCCCCTGGATCAGATACGCAGTATTTT
CDR3: CATSPPGSDTQYF

D: -
size: many
V: TRBV5-6
J: TRBJ2-7
DNA: TGTGCCAGCAGCTTATTCGGGGGCGCGGAGTCCAACGAGCAGTACTTC
CDR3: CASSLFGGAESNEQYF

D: -
size: -
V: TRBV12-3/TRBV12-4
J: TRBJ2-7
DNA: TGTGCCAGCCGTTTAGGGCAGTCATCGCAAACCTCCTACGGGCAGTACTTC
CDR3: CASRLGQSSQTSYGQYF

D: -
size: few
V: TRBV5-1
J: TRBJ1-1
DNA: TGCGCCAGCAGTTACAGGGATTCGAATGAAGCTTTCTTT
CDR3: CASSYRDSNEAFF

D: -
size: -
V: TRBV12-3/TRBV12-4
J: TRBJ2-2
DNA: TGTGCCAGCAAGTATAGGAGGGGCACAGGGGAGCTGTTTTTT
CDR3: CASKYRRGTGELFF

D: TRBD2
size: -
V: TRBV6-2/TRBV6-3
J: TRBJ2-1
DNA: TGTGCTGGTCAGACTAGCGTGGGTCAAAATGAGCAGTTCTTC
CDR3: CAGQTSVGQNEQFF

D: TRBD2
size: few
V: TRBV5-1
J: TRBJ2-7
DNA: TGCGCCAGCAGCTTGGCAGCGGGGGGTACCTACGAGCAGTACTTC
CDR3: CASSLAAGGTYEQYF

D: TRBD1
size: many
V: TRBV28
J: TRBJ2-7
DNA: TGTGCCAGCAGTTCATCCGGGACAGGGTTCTCCGAGCAGTACTTC
CDR3: CASSSSGTGFSEQYF

D: TRBD1
size: many
V: TRBV6-5
J: TRBJ2-3
DNA: TGTGCCAGCAGTGGGGCACAGGGGGCACGGACAGATACGCAGTATTTT
CDR3: CASSGAQGARTDTQYF

D: -
size: -
V: TRBV11-3
J: TRBJ2-1
DNA: TGTGCCAGCAGCTTAGATTTTCGGGAATTAAAGGATGAGCAGTTCTTC
CDR3: CASSLDFRELKDEQFF

D: -
size: -
V: TRBV4-2
J: TRBJ2-3
DNA: TGTGTCAGCAGCCAAGAGGCCGGAATGAGCACAGATACGCAGTATTTT
CDR3: CVSSQEAGMSTDTQYF

D: TRBD2
size: many
V: TRBV6-5
J: TRBJ2-1
DNA: TGTGCCAGCAGGCTGTTAGCGGGGGGTTCGTTGAGCTCCTACAATGAGCAGTTCTTC
CDR3: CASRLLAGGSLSSYNEQFF

D: TRBD2
size: -
V: TRBV4-2
J: TRBJ2-1
DNA: TGTGTCAACAGCCAAGGGACTAGCGGGGATATAAATGAGCAGTTCTTC
CDR3: CVNSQGTSGDINEQFF

D: TRBD2
size: -
V: TRBV6-2/TRBV6-3
J: TRBJ2-1
DNA: TGTTTCAGTACCTCGATGCGGGAGCGAAATGAGCAGTTCTTC
CDR3: CFSTSMRERNEQFF